What follows is one T cell receptor (beta chain) and its context. What it binds is not known. This record comes from a study of T cell responses to AZD1222 COVID-19 vaccine. General study results and limits: Mapped onto spike, vaccine-associated CD4 TCRs spanned it and were dominant at 160-218 and 743-854.

The CDR3 extends over 14 amino acids. Looked up from germline, CDR1 is SGHTA and CDR2 is FQGNSA. Trimming removed 2 bases at V and 10 bases at J, with 15 bases between. Assay used: immunoSEQ multiplex PCR; TCRdb lists only in-frame clones, some missing. The sample includes 130,000 to 150,000 clones, 92% seen only once; the top ten take 1.9%. The chain carries TRBV7-2 and TRBJ2-1; tentatively, D is TRBD2 (5 bases). This receptor was obtained from an adult in good health. Specimen: peripheral blood, collected on day 0 of AZD1222 vaccination. The CDR3 sequence is CASSLLPGFAEQFF. The CDR3 bases are TGTGCCAGCAGCTTATTGCCGGGGTTTGCGGAGCAGTTCTTC.